The 22 T cell receptor beta chains below come from one sample, sequenced in a study of T cells after yellow fever vaccination. A single record per CDR3 protein comes from TCRdb applying MiXCR to the 5' RACE reads. The sample yields 100,000 to 150,000 distinct CDR3 sequences, approximately 14% seen once. This specimen consisted of CD8+ T cells sorted from PBMCs, obtained 5 days after the yellow fever booster vaccination. All receptors derive from a man in his late teens or twenties who received the YFV17D yellow fever vaccine.

The chain recombines TRBV2 with TRBJ2-1; 8 bases map to TRBD1. The CDR3 has 16 amino acids. Trimming removed 3 bases from V and 8 bases from J; junction bases left unmatched: 12. CDR1 SNHLY and CDR2 FYNNEI come from the germline V gene. The CDR3 nucleotides are TGTGCCAGCAGTGAGGGGCAGGGGGCGCAGTACGATGAGCAGTTCTTC. Its translation: CASSEGQGAQYDEQFF.

This clonotype has only a few counts. This chain uses TRBV6-2 or TRBV6-3 with TRBJ2-1; TRBD2 matches at 8 bases. After removal of 5 bases from V and 4 bases from J, the junction contained 10 bases not matched to a gene. The CDR3 is 16 residues long. Germline V gene lookup returns CDR1 MNHEY and CDR2 SVGEGT. The CDR3 nucleotides read TGTGCCAGCAGTCCGAGGACGGGGGGGTCATACAATGAGCAGTTCTTC. Its translation: CASSPRTGGSYNEQFF.

This clonotype was seen repeatedly, ten times or more. The J gene is TRBJ1-1, the V gene TRBV5-1; 8 bases line up with TRBD1. The CDR3 extends over 13 amino acids. Germline lookup yields CDR1 SGHRS and CDR2 YFSETQ. J gave up 3 bases and V 4 bases, and 2 bases lay outside the gene matches. The CDR3 DNA is TGCGCCAGCAGCCGGACAGGGTACACTGAAGCTTTCTTT. Its translation is CASSRTGYTEAFF.

This clonotype was detected only a few times. The chain is built from TRBV18 and TRBJ1-1; no clear D. The V end was cut by 3 bases, the J end by 4 bases, with 9 bases between. The CDR3 length is 13 residues. CDR1 is KGHSH and CDR2 is LQKENI in the germline V gene. CDR3 sequence reads: CASSPAPATEAFF. DNA for the CDR3: TGTGCCAGCTCACCCGCTCCGGCCACTGAAGCTTTCTTT.

Here the CDR3 reads CAISGPGGNLMNTEAFF. The DNA for the CDR3 is TGTGCCATCAGTGGCCCCGGGGGGAACTTAATGAACACTGAAGCTTTCTTT. V and J are TRBV10-3 and TRBJ1-1, with D maybe TRBD1 (5 bases). Per germline, CDR1 ENHRY and CDR2 SYGVKD. The CDR3 has 17 residues. The V and J ends lost 4 bases and 0 bases respectively, with 18 bases between them.

This clonotype occurred a few times. The chain recombines TRBV4-2 with TRBJ1-4; TRBD1 aligns across 7 bases. Germline V lookup: CDR1 LGHNA, CDR2 YNFKEQ. The CDR3 extends over 17 amino acids. V lost 3 bases, J lost 0 bases, and 7 bases stayed unmatched. For the CDR3, the DNA is TGTGCCAGCAGCCAGGGGTCCGGGACAGCAACTAATGAAAAACTGTTTTTT. Its protein product is CASSQGSGTATNEKLFF.

At least ten counts were recorded for this clonotype. The gene calls are TRBV6-2 or TRBV6-3 and TRBJ2-1; D remains ambiguous. The ends were cut back, 6 bases at V and 0 bases at J, with 6 bases in the middle. CDR1 and CDR2 from the germline V gene are MNHEY and SVGEGT. The CDR3 covers 13 residues. CDR3 DNA: TGTGCCAGCAGCTTGAGCTCCTACAATGAGCAGTTCTTC. It yields the protein CASSLSSYNEQFF.

The rearrangement uses TRBV29-1 and TRBJ1-3; no reliable D call. V lost 0 bases, J lost 0 bases, and 21 bases lay in between. This CDR3 spans 19 amino acids. From germline, CDR1 is SQVTM and CDR2 ANQGSEA. As DNA, the CDR3 is TGCAGCGTTGAAGATTGGAGTCCCACCGTCGGGAGCTCTGGAAACACCATATATTTT. Translating it yields CSVEDWSPTVGSSGNTIYF.

J is TRBJ1-2 and V is TRBV6-6; D gene uncertain. The CDR3 loop spans 15 amino acids. Germline values: CDR1 MNHNY, CDR2 SVGAGI (reference sequence). V lost 0 bases and J 2 bases, leaving 10 bases between the germline ends. CDR3 bases: TGTGCCAGCAGTTACTCGACCGAGGACAACTATGGCTACACCTTC. The encoded protein is CASSYSTEDNYGYTF.

This clonotype came up a few times. The CDR3 DNA is TGTGCCAGCAGCTTAGCGCCCTCAGGGCAGGGTGGCAACACCATATATTTT. Protein: CASSLAPSGQGGNTIYF. The chain uses TRBV7-6 and TRBJ1-3; D might be TRBD1 (5 bases). This CDR3 is built from 17 residues. CDR1 is SGHVS, CDR2 FNYEAQ, per germline. Trimming removed 0 bases from V and 7 bases from J, with 19 bases in between.

This clonotype came up a few times. V and J are TRBV5-1 and TRBJ1-2, with D hard to call. V was clipped by 0 bases and J by 0 bases, with 15 bases between them. CDR1 SGHRS and CDR2 YFSETQ come from the germline V gene. The CDR3 is 17 residues long. CDR3 amino acids: CASSLALREGTNYGYTF. CDR3 bases: TGCGCCAGCAGCTTGGCCCTGCGGGAAGGGACTAACTATGGCTACACCTTC.

This clonotype was seen a few times. The rearrangement links TRBV5-1 to TRBJ1-5; D is unresolved. Looked up from germline, CDR1 is SGHRS and CDR2 is YFSETQ. The CDR3 has 13 residues. Trimming removed 4 bases from V and 5 bases from J, with 10 bases in between. The CDR3 region has the DNA TGCGCCAGCAGCCCAGTTGGGGATCAGCCCCAGCATTTT. It yields the protein CASSPVGDQPQHF.

The chain carries TRBV20-1 and TRBJ1-3; tentative D call: TRBD1 (6 bases). In germline, CDR1 is DFQATT, CDR2 SNEGSKA (reference sequence). The CDR3 is 18 residues long. V was cut by 4 bases and J by 0 bases, with 22 bases left in between. The CDR3 spells CSATPGGGWAHSGNTIYF. As DNA, the CDR3 is TGCAGTGCTACCCCCGGAGGGGGATGGGCCCACTCTGGAAACACCATATATTTT.

There are a few counts of this clonotype. The rearrangement links TRBV24-1 to TRBJ2-3; no reliable D call. Trimming left V 2 bases short and J 8 bases short, with 10 bases between. Germline CDR1 and CDR2: KGHDR and SFDVKD. The CDR3 has 13 residues. CDR3 DNA: TGTGCCACCAGTGATTCCACCGGGCCTACGCAGTATTTT. This codes for CATSDSTGPTQYF.

This clonotype occurred a few times. DNA for the CDR3: TGTGCCAGCAGTCCAAAACAGGGGGCTTACTATGGCTACACCTTC. Translation gives CASSPKQGAYYGYTF. This chain joins TRBV27 and TRBJ1-2, with 9 bases identical to TRBD1. Germline CDR1 and CDR2: MNHEY and SMNVEV (reference sequence). Trimming took 5 bases from V and 3 from J; bases not matched to a gene: 7. The CDR3 runs to 15 residues.

Ten or more counts support this clonotype. V and J are TRBV5-5 and TRBJ2-7; 7 nucleotides match TRBD1. This CDR3 contains 14 residues. Trimming removed 3 bases from V and 4 bases from J; junction bases left unmatched: 7. Germline V gene lookup returns CDR1 SGHKS and CDR2 YYEKEE (reference sequence). The CDR3 is CASSSWDRSYEQYF. The CDR3 region has the DNA TGTGCCAGCAGCTCATGGGACAGAAGTTACGAGCAGTACTTC.

The J gene is TRBJ1-2, the V gene TRBV19; D is undetermined. CDR3 length equals 15 residues. Trimming pared 3 bases from V and 4 bases from J, leaving 15 bases between. In germline, CDR1 is LNHDA, CDR2 SQIVND (reference sequence). CDR3 protein: CASSIPRTAFYGYTF. CDR3 bases: TGTGCCAGTAGTATCCCCAGGACGGCATTCTATGGCTACACCTTC.

This clonotype was detected only a few times. The rearrangement uses TRBV6-2 or TRBV6-3 and TRBJ2-2; 7 bases line up with TRBD1. CDR3 length: 14 amino acids. Germline CDR1 is MNHEY and CDR2 is SVGEGT. V lost 5 bases, J lost 3 bases, and 3 bases stayed unmatched. The CDR3 protein is CASSIGQDTGELFF. Here the CDR3 DNA reads TGTGCCAGCAGTATTGGACAGGACACCGGGGAGCTGTTTTTT.

The chain couples TRBV12-3 or TRBV12-4 to TRBJ2-2; D is uncertain. The CDR3 totals 15 residues. V was trimmed by 3 bases and J by 0 bases, leaving 8 bases between them. CDR3 protein: CASSFVDTNTGELFF. The CDR3 DNA follows: TGTGCCAGCAGTTTTGTGGATACGAACACCGGGGAGCTGTTTTTT.

The J gene is TRBJ2-7, the V gene TRBV6-1; the D gene is possibly TRBD2 (6 bases). Germline V gene data show CDR1 as MNHNS and CDR2 as SASEGT. V shed 3 bases and J shed 1 base, with 13 bases lying between them. The CDR3 is made up of 15 amino acids. Here the CDR3 DNA reads TGTGCCAGCAGTGAGGGGCTAGCGATGTCCTACGAGCAGTACTTC. Amino acids: CASSEGLAMSYEQYF.

This clonotype came up a few times. V and J are TRBV4-3 and TRBJ2-1; possibly TRBD2 for D (6 bases). Germline lookup yields CDR1 LGHNA and CDR2 YSLEER. The CDR3 consists of 13 residues. Trimming left V 3 bases short and J 4 bases short, with 7 bases between. CDR3 sequence: CASSQAGYNEQFF. The CDR3 region has the DNA TGCGCCAGCAGCCAGGCGGGGTACAATGAGCAGTTCTTC.

This clonotype was found a few times. This chain connects TRBV12-3 or TRBV12-4 to TRBJ1-2, with D unresolved. V was clipped by 5 bases and J by 8 bases, with 12 bases between them. The CDR3 is 12 amino acids. The CDR3 reads CASSHLQEGYTF. The CDR3, as DNA: TGTGCCAGCAGTCACCTCCAGGAAGGCTACACCTTC.